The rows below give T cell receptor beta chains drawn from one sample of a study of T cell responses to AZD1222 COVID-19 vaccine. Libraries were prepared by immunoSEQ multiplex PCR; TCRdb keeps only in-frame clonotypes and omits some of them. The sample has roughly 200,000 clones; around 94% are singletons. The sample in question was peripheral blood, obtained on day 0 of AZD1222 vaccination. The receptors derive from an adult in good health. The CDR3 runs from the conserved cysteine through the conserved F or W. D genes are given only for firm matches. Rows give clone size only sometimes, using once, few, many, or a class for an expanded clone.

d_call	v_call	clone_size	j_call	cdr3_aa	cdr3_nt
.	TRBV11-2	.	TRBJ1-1	CASSLDPQQAAFF	TGTGCCAGCAGCTTAGACCCCCAACAAGCAGCTTTCTTT
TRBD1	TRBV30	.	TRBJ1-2	CAWSVLGTGGMIGYGYTF	TGTGCCTGGAGTGTACTAGGGACAGGGGGAATGATCGGGTATGGCTACACCTTC
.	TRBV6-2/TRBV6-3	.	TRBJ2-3	CASSSHRRASTDTQYF	TGTGCCAGCAGTTCTCACCGCAGGGCTAGCACAGATACGCAGTATTTT
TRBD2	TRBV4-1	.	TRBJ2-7	CASSQDIRRGAFLEQYF	TGCGCCAGCAGCCAAGATATTCGGCGGGGGGCCTTCCTCGAGCAGTACTTC
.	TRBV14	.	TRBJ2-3	CASSQDPVRAQDTQYF	TGTGCCAGCAGCCAAGACCCCGTCCGAGCACAAGATACGCAGTATTTT
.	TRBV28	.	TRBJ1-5	CASIPSGRGNQPQHF	TGTGCCAGCATTCCATCCGGGCGAGGCAATCAGCCCCAGCATTTT
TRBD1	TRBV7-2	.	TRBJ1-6	CASSFDRASPLHF	TGTGCCAGCAGCTTCGACAGGGCTTCACCCCTCCACTTT
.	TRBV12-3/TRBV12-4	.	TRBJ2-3	CASSLEGSPQYF	TGTGCCAGCAGTTTGGAGGGATCCCCGCAGTATTTT
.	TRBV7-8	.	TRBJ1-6	CASSDRQARSSYNSPLHF	TGTGCCAGCAGCGATCGACAGGCCCGGAGCTCCTATAATTCACCCCTCCACTTT
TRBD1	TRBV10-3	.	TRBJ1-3	CAISRPLTGGRNTIYF	TGTGCCATCAGTCGACCTCTCACAGGGGGACGAAACACCATATATTTT
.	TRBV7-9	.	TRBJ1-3	CASSSVSWASGNTIYF	TGTGCCAGCAGCTCTGTCTCATGGGCCTCTGGAAACACCATATATTTT
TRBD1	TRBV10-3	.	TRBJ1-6	CAISTRQGYNSPLHF	TGTGCCATCAGTACTAGACAGGGGTATAATTCACCCCTCCACTTT
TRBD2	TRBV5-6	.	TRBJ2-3	CASSWSGGADTQYF	TGTGCCAGCAGTTGGAGCGGGGGGGCAGATACGCAGTATTTT
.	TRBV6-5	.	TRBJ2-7	CASSYGGGVDEQYF	TGTGCCAGCAGTTACGGGGGCGGGGTGGACGAGCAGTACTTC
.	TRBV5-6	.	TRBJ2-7	CASSLVGTNYEQYF	TGTGCCAGCAGCTTAGTGGGAACCAACTACGAGCAGTACTTC
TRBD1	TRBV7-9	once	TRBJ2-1	CASSPRQGRNNEQFF	TGTGCCAGCAGCCCCCGACAGGGGCGAAACAATGAGCAGTTCTTC
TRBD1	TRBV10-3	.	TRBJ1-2	CAISTGDARGNYGYTF	TGTGCCATCAGTACAGGGGACGCGCGGGGAAACTATGGCTACACCTTC
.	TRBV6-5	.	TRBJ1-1	CASSYLGNTEAFF	TGTGCCAGCAGTTACTTGGGGAACACTGAAGCTTTCTTT
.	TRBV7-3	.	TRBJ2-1	CASSPRDVDNEQFF	TGTGCCAGCAGCCCCCGGGACGTAGACAATGAGCAGTTCTTC
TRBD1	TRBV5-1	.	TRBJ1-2	CASSLGQGDGYTF	TGCGCCAGCAGCTTGGGACAGGGGGATGGCTACACCTTC
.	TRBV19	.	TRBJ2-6	CASTRLVGTLSGPGANVLTF	TGTGCCAGTACGAGGCTAGTCGGGACTTTGTCGGGCCCTGGGGCCAACGTCCTGACTTTC
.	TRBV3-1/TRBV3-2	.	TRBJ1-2	CASSQGPGGGYTF	TGTGCCAGCAGCCAAGGTCCCGGTGGTGGCTACACCTTC
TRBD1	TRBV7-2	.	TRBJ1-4	CASSASGTGREKLFF	TGTGCCAGCAGCGCTTCCGGGACAGGGCGTGAAAAACTGTTTTTT
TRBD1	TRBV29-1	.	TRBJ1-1	CSVIGQGNTEAFF	TGCAGCGTCATCGGACAGGGGAACACTGAAGCTTTCTTT
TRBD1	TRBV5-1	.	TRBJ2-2	CASSLDTGVTGELFF	TGCGCCAGCAGCTTGGATACAGGGGTCACCGGGGAGCTGTTTTTT
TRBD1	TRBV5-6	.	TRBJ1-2	CASSFRQGNRYGYTF	TGTGCCAGCAGCTTCAGACAGGGGAATCGGTATGGCTACACCTTC
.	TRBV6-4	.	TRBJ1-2	CASSDSSRPTRLNYGYTF	TGTGCCAGCAGTGACTCGAGTCGACCGACGAGGCTTAACTATGGCTACACCTTC
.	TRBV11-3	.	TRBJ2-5	CASSLGVRGETQYF	TGTGCCAGCAGCTTAGGGGTTCGGGGGGAGACCCAGTACTTC
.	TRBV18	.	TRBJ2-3	CASPREGGTDTQYF	TGTGCCAGCCCCAGGGAGGGGGGCACAGATACGCAGTATTTT
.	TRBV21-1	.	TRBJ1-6	CASSGGTDNSPLHF	TGTGCCAGCAGCGGGGGGACAGATAATTCACCCCTCCACTTT
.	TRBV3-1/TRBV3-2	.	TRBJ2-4	CASSQQGLAKNIQYF	TGTGCCAGCAGCCAACAGGGACTAGCCAAAAACATTCAGTACTTC
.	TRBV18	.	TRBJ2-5	CASSEQVSGETQYF	TGTGCCAGCTCAGAACAGGTCTCGGGAGAGACCCAGTACTTC
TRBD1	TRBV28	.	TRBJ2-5	CASKPLRGPPLQETQYF	TGTGCCAGCAAACCTCTCAGGGGGCCCCCCCTTCAAGAGACCCAGTACTTC
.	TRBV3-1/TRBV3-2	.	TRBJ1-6	CASSQATSPLHF	TGTGCCAGCAGCCAAGCCACATCACCCCTCCACTTT
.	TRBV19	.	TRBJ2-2	CASTRAWGTGELFF	TGTGCCAGTACCCGAGCCTGGGGTACCGGGGAGCTGTTTTTT
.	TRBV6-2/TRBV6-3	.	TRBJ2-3	CASSPIGRTDTQYF	TGTGCCAGCAGTCCAATCGGACGGACAGATACGCAGTATTTT
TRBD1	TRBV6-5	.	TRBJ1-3	CASSTQGTGNTIYF	TGTGCCAGCAGTACACAGGGGACTGGAAACACCATATATTTT
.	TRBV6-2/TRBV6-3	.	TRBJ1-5	CASSWTNSNQPQHF	TGTGCCAGCAGTTGGACAAATAGCAATCAGCCCCAGCATTTT
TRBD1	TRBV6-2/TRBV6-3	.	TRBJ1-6	CASSYRDSRASTLHF	TGTGCCAGCAGTTATCGGGACAGCAGAGCCTCGACCCTCCACTTT
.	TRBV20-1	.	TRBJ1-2	CSASLTGNYGYTF	TGCAGTGCTAGTCTCACAGGGAACTATGGCTACACCTTC
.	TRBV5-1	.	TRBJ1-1	CASSSSGTPGNTEAFF	TGCGCCAGCAGCTCTTCCGGGACGCCGGGGAACACTGAAGCTTTCTTT
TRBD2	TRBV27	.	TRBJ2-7	CASSLLAGSSYEQYF	TGTGCCAGCAGTTTACTAGCGGGGAGCTCCTACGAGCAGTACTTC
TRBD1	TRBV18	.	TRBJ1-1	CASSPGQGANTEAFF	TGTGCCAGCTCACCCGGACAGGGGGCAAACACTGAAGCTTTCTTT
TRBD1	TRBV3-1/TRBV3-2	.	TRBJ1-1	CASRPGGVNTEAFF	TGTGCCAGCAGGCCAGGGGGCGTGAACACTGAAGCTTTCTTT
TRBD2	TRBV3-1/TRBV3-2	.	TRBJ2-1	CASSSSGGAANEQFF	TGTGCCAGCAGTTCTAGCGGGGGGGCCGCCAATGAGCAGTTCTTC
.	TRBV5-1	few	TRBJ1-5	CASSLSGDTRQPQHF	TGCGCCAGCAGCTTGAGTGGGGACACTCGCCAGCCCCAGCATTTT
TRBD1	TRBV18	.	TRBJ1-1	CASSSGTGGYEAFF	TGTGCCAGCTCTTCCGGGACAGGGGGGTATGAAGCTTTCTTT
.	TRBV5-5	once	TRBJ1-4	CASSLLGRQEYNEKLFF	TGTGCCAGCAGCTTGCTTGGCCGACAGGAGTATAATGAAAAACTGTTTTTT
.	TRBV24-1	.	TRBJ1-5	CATSDRREGAGQPQHF	TGTGCCACCAGTGACCGAAGAGAAGGGGCCGGGCAGCCCCAGCATTTT
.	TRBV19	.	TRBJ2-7	CASSIGTGTTYEQYF	TGTGCCAGTAGTATAGGTACAGGGACTACCTACGAGCAGTACTTC
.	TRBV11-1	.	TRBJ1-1	CASSFSGAMNTEAFF	TGTGCCAGCAGCTTTTCGGGAGCCATGAACACTGAAGCTTTCTTT
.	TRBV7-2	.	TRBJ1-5	CASSRGGNQPQHF	TGTGCCAGCAGCCGAGGGGGGAATCAGCCCCAGCATTTT
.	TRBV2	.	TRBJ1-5	CASRPTGAWSNQPQHF	TGTGCCAGCAGGCCCACCGGGGCCTGGAGCAATCAGCCCCAGCATTTT
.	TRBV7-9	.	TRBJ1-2	CASSSGPEGYTF	TGTGCCAGCAGCTCGGGACCGGAGGGCTACACCTTC
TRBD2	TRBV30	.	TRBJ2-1	CAWSQRGGYNEQFF	TGTGCCTGGAGTCAACGGGGGGGTTACAATGAGCAGTTCTTC
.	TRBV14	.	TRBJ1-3	CASSYGPGNTIYF	TGTGCCAGCAGCTACGGACCCGGAAACACCATATATTTT